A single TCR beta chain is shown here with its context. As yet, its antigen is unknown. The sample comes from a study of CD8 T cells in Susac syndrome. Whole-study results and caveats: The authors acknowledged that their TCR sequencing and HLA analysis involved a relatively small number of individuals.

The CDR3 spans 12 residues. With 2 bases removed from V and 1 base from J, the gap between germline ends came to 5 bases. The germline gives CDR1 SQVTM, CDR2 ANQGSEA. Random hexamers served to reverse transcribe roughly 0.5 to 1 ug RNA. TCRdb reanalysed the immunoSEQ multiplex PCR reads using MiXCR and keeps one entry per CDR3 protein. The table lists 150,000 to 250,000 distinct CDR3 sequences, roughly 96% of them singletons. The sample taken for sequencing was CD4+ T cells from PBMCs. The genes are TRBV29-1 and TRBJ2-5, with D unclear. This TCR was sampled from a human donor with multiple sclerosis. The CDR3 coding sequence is TGCAGCGTTGAACAAAGCCAAGAGACCCAGTACTTC. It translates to CSVEQSQETQYF.